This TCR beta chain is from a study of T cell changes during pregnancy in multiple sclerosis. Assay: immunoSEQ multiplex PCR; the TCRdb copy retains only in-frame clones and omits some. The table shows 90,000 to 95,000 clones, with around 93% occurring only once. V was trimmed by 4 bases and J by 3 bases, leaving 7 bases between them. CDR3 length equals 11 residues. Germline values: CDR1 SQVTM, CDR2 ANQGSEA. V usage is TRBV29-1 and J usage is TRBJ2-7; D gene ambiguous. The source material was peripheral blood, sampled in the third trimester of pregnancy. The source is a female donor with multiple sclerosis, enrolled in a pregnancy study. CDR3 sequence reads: CSVVLVYEQYF. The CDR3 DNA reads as TGCAGCGTTGTTCTCGTCTACGAGCAGTACTTC.